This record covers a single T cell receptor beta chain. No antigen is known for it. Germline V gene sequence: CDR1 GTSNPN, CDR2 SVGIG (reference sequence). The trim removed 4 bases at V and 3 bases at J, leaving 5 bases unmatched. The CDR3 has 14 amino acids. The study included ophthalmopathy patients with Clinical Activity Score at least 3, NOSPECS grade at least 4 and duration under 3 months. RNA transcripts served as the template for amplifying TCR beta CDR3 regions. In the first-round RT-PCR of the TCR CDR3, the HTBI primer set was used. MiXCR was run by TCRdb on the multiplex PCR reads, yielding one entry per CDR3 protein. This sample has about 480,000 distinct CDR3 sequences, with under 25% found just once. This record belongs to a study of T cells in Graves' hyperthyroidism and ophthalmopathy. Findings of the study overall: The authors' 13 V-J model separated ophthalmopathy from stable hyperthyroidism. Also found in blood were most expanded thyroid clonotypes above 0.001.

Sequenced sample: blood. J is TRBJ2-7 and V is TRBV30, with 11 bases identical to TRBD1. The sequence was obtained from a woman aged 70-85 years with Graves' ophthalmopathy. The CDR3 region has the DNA TGTGCCTGGATGGGGGACAGGGGGAACTACGAGCAGTACTTC. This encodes CAWMGDRGNYEQYF. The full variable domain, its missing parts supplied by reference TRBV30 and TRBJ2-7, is SQTIHQWPATLVQPVGSPLSLECTVEGTSNPNLYWYRQAAGRGLQLLFYSVGIGQISSEVPQNLSASRPQDRQFILSSKKLLLSDSGFYLCAWMGDRGNYEQYFGPGTRLTVT.